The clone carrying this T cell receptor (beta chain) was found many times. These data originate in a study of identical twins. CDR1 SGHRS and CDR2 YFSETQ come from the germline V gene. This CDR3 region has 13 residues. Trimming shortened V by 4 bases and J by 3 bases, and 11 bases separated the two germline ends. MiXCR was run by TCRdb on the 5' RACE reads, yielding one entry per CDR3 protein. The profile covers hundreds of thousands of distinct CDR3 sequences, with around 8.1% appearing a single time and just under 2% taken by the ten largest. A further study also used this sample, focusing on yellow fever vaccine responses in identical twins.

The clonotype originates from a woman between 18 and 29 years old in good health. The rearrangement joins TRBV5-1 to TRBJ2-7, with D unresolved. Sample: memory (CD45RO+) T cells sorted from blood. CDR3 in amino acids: CASSPRAFYEQYF. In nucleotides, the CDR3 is TGCGCCAGCAGCCCTCGGGCCTTCTACGAGCAGTACTTC. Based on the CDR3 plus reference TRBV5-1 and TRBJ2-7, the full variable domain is KAGVTQTPRYLIKTRGQQVTLSCSPISGHRSVSWYQQTPGQGLQFLFEYFSETQRNKGNFPGRFSGRQFSNSRSEMNVSTLELGDSALYLCASSPRAFYEQYFGPGTRLTVT.